This TCR beta chain was found in a study of cytotoxic CD8 clonotypes in ibrutinib-treated CLL. Study at large: Included were 11 relapsed/refractory and some 15 treatment-naive patients, of whom approximately 17 were IGHV unmutated. Among the samples, the mean was approximately 250,000 productive templates and about 94,000 productive rearrangements. Study-level findings and limits: Baseline clonality exceeded age-matched healthy donors and tracked circulating CD8+ T-cell counts. Treatment saw public clonotypes, which were uncommon, either contract or stay stable.

Details on this clone: Its antigen is as yet unknown.

Sequencing was performed with immunoSEQ multiplex PCR; in TCRdb, only in-frame clones are kept and a portion is missing. The data show nearly 25,000 clones, roughly 70% seen once. The receptor was isolated from a human donor with chronic lymphocytic leukemia. The sequences come from PBMCs, collected after 12 months of ibrutinib treatment.

This CDR3 is CASSLGGGQETQYF. The CDR3 DNA reads TGTGCCAGCAGCTTAGGCGGGGGCCAAGAGACCCAGTACTTC. This rearrangement joins TRBV11-2 to TRBJ2-5; 7 bases map to TRBD2. J gave up 1 base and V 1 base, and 0 bases lay outside the gene matches. CDR3 length equals 14 residues. Germline CDR1 reads SGHAT; CDR2 reads FQNNGV.